This entry features one T cell receptor (beta chain) sequence. Under the authors' procedure: Amplification of reference gene primers was used by the study to estimate nucleated cell counts. Clones were sequenced by immunoSEQ multiplex PCR, and TCRdb holds only the in-frame ones, with some missing. V, J and clone size derive from that table, while D and trimming were established from the DNA sequence. The sample comprises 95,000 to 120,000 clones, more than 75% of which are singletons, and 7.5% to 10% rests with the top ten. This sample is part of a study of blood T cell repertoires in COVID-19. Background on the study: The United States, Italy and Spain provided the acute and convalescent COVID-19 samples. Sources were T cells, B-cell-depleted T cells, or PBMCs; the material itself was cDNA or gDNA.

The specimen was peripheral blood. This TCR derives from a middle-aged woman with acute or convalescent COVID-19.

The CDR3 sequence is CASSQSFSEKLFF. In DNA, the CDR3 is TGCGCCAGCAGCCAATCCTTTTCTGAAAAACTGTTTTTT. The chain has TRBV4-1 and TRBJ1-4, with D hard to call. V was shortened by 2 bases and J by 7 bases, with 8 bases between the two germline ends. Germline lookup yields CDR1 MGHRA and CDR2 YSYEKL. CDR3 size: 13 residues.